This entry features one TCR beta chain sequence. Its specificity is not known. Measured with immunoSEQ multiplex PCR; TCRdb has only the in-frame clones, and not every one. Of about 83,000 clones listed, 95% to 97% are singletons. This sample stems from a study of cytomegalovirus exposure and HLA in healthy donors. Study-wide results and caveats: Accounts indicate the classifier identified cytomegalovirus status with strong specificity and sensitivity.

Trimming cost V 6 bases and J 3 bases; bases outside gene matches: 5. Germline V gives CDR1 SEHNR, CDR2 FQNEAQ (reference sequence). This CDR3 has 14 amino acids. The clonotype originates from a woman in her late teens or twenties in good health and CMV-seronegative. The sample consisted of PBMCs. This chain connects TRBV7-9 to TRBJ2-1, with 7 nucleotides matching TRBD1. The CDR3 reads CASRRDSRYNEQFF. The CDR3 region has the DNA TGTGCCAGCAGAAGGGACAGCCGCTACAATGAGCAGTTCTTC. The full variable domain, rest sourced from reference TRBV7-9 and TRBJ2-1, is DTGVSQNPRHKITKRGQNVTFRCDPISEHNRLYWYRQTLGQGPEFLTYFQNEAQLEKSRLLSDRFSAERPKGSFSTLEIQRTEQGDSAMYLCASRRDSRYNEQFFGPGTRLTVL.